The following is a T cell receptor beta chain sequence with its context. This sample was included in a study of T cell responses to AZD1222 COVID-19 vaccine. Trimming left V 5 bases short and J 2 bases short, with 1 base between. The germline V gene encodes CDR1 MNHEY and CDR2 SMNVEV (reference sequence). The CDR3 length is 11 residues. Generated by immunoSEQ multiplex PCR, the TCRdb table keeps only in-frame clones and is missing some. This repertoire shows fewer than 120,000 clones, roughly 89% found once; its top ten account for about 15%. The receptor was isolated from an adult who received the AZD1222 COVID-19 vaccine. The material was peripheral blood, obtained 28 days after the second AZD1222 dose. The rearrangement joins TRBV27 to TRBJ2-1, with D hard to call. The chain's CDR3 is CASSTYNEQFF. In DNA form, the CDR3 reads TGTGCCAGCAGTACCTACAATGAGCAGTTCTTC.